This TCR beta chain is drawn from a study of T cell responses to AZD1222 COVID-19 vaccine. TCRdb's table, derived via immunoSEQ multiplex PCR, lists solely in-frame clones and lacks some. The profile covers 130,000 to 150,000 clones, with 85% to 95% appearing a single time and 9% to 15% taken by the ten largest. With respect to this clone: Its antigen is not known.

Study-level results: Two AZD1222 doses significantly raised spike-specific TCR breadth and depth over controls. Only a handful of people who got AZD1222 tested seropositive at baseline.

There are 17 residues in the CDR3. The J segment lost 0 bases and the V segment lost 3 bases, leaving 3 bases of the junction unmatched. CDR1 and CDR2 (germline): SGDLS, YYNGEE. Sequenced material: peripheral blood, taken after recovery from COVID-19. The receptor was isolated from an adult who had recovered from COVID-19. The rearrangement joins TRBV9 to TRBJ2-2; 12 nucleotides agree with TRBD2. The DNA of the CDR3 is TGTGCCAGCAGCGGACTAGCGGGAGCTCCGAACACCGGGGAGCTGTTTTTT. It yields the protein CASSGLAGAPNTGELFF.